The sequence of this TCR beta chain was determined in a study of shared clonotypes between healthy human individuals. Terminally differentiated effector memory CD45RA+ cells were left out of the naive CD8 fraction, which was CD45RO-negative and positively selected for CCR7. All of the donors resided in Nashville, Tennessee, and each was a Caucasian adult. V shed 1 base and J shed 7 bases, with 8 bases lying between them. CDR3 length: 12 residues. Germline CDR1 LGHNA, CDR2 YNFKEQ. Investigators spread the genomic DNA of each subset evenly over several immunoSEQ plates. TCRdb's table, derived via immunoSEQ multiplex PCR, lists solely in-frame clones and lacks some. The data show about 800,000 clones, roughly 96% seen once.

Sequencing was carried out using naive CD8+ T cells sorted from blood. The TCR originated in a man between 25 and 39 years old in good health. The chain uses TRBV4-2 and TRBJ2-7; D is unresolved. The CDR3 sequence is CASSQGAREQYF. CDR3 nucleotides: TGTGCCAGCAGCCAAGGGGCGCGAGAGCAGTACTTC.